The T cell receptor beta chain described here comes from a study of T cell repertoires in cytomegalovirus infection. TCRdb independently ran MiXCR on the reads; one entry per CDR3 protein. The sample carries roughly 120,000 distinct CDR3 sequences, around 29% recorded once. Worth noting for this clonotype: Its antigen is undetermined. Germline is not matched at one junction end, which may reflect a read error.

There are 16 residues in the CDR3. Germline assignment: CDR1 LGHNA and CDR2 YNFKEQ. V and J are TRBV4-2 and TRBJ2-3, with D perhaps TRBD2 (6 bases). The sequence was collected from a human donor in good health (CMV status not recorded). Some clones in this sample may be carry-over from other donors' samples. The sequencing used CD8+ T cells from cultured PBMCs, collected from culture after CMV antigen stimulation. The CDR3 is CAGSPEERGGTDTQYF. CDR3 bases: TGTGCCGGCAGCCCCGAAGAGCGCGGGGGCACAGATACGCAGTATTTT.